These 5 T cell receptor beta chains share one sample of origin, sequenced in a study of blood T cell repertoires in COVID-19. The assay was immunoSEQ multiplex PCR, and TCRdb's table has in-frame clones only and misses some. In the table there are a few hundred thousand clones, approximately 86% of which are singletons. The material sequenced was PBMCs or T cells enriched from blood (not recorded which). These receptor sequences come from a woman between 18 and 30 years old who had recovered from COVID-19.

CDR3 sequence (DNA): TGTGCCGGCGGGGGTGACCTGGAAGCTTTCTTT. Translated: CAGGGDLEAFF. This chain links TRBV21-1 with TRBJ1-1. TRBV21-1 is labeled a pseudogene. CDR3 size: 11 residues.

The rearrangement links TRBV19 to TRBJ2-2; TRBD2 agrees at 8 bases. This CDR3 is 14 amino acids long. Germline trimming cut 6 bases from V and 6 bases from J; bases unmatched to any gene: 6. In germline, CDR1 is LNHDA, CDR2 SQIVND (reference sequence). The CDR3 region is CASRSREAAGELFF. The CDR3 DNA reads as TGTGCCAGTAGGTCGCGGGAGGCGGCCGGGGAGCTGTTTTTT. Full variable domain (rest looked up from reference TRBV19 and TRBJ2-2): DGGITQSPKYLFRKEGQNVTLSCEQNLNHDAMYWYRQDPGQGLRLIYYSQIVNDFQKGDIAEGYSVSREKKESFPLTVTSAQKNPTAFYLCASRSREAAGELFFGEGSRLTVL.

The chain carries TRBV30 and TRBJ1-2; 8 positions match TRBD1. This CDR3 region has 15 residues. The germline gives CDR1 GTSNPN, CDR2 SVGIG (reference sequence). V was pared by 0 bases and J by 4 bases, with 7 bases of the junction left unmatched. The CDR3 loop is CAWSVPTTGAYGYTF. CDR3 DNA: TGTGCCTGGAGTGTACCGACGACAGGGGCCTATGGCTACACCTTC.

The rearrangement joins TRBV5-5 to TRBJ2-1; D uncertain. The CDR3 extends over 14 amino acids. The V gene's germline CDR1 is SGHKS and CDR2 YYEKEE (reference sequence). V lost 0 bases to trimming and J lost 8 bases, with 12 bases between them. The CDR3 loop reads CASSLVPGSDEQFF. The CDR3 DNA sequence: TGTGCCAGCAGCTTGGTACCGGGTTCGGATGAGCAGTTCTTC.

The gene calls are TRBV2 and TRBJ2-7; 10 nucleotides agree with TRBD2. The CDR3 spans 12 residues. V lost 4 bases and J lost 12; bases outside the gene matches: 6. CDR1 and CDR2 from the germline V gene are SNHLY and FYNNEI. The CDR3 nucleotides are TGTGCCAGCAGTGGACTAGCGGGTGTGGCGTACTTC. It encodes CASSGLAGVAYF. Drawing the rest from reference TRBV2 and TRBJ2-7, the complete variable domain is EPEVTQTPSHQVTQMGQEVILRCVPISNHLYFYWYRQILGQKVEFLVSFYNNEISEKSEIFDDQFSVERPDGSNFTLKIRSTKLEDSAMYFCASSGLAGVAYFGPGTRLTVT.